A selection of T cell receptor beta chains follows, all from one sample in a study of early T cells in non-severe SARS-CoV-2 infection. TCRdb reprocessed the 5' RACE reads with MiXCR, giving one entry per CDR3 protein. The sample carries roughly 80,000 distinct CDR3 sequences, about 17% recorded once. Sequenced sample: whole blood. These receptors all come from an adult who was a healthcare worker with PCR-confirmed SARS-CoV-2 infection or an uninfected control (not recorded which). Both conserved end residues are part of each CDR3. Only some rows state a clone size, as once, few, many or a class for expanded clones.

>TRBJ1-1|few|TRBV28
CASSQASSENTEAFF
>TRBJ2-3|once|TRBV7-6
CASSLGPAADTQYF
>TRBJ2-2|NA|TRBV2
CASRGGLAVNTGELFF
>TRBJ2-3|few|TRBV9
CASSVATGTPTDTQYF
>TRBJ1-2|NA|TRBV24-1
CATSDRGDRGRYGYTF
>TRBJ2-5|many|TRBV3-1
CASSQVGTSGQETQYF
>TRBJ1-1|NA|TRBV11-2
CASSSTREAFF
>TRBJ1-3|NA|TRBV11-2
CASSLPGLSGNTIYF
>TRBJ2-5|NA|TRBV29-1
CSSAEGGQGTQYF
>TRBJ1-1|NA|TRBV7-9
CASSLFQENTEAFF
>TRBJ2-3|NA|TRBV28
CASSFQGGREDTQYF
>TRBJ2-1|NA|TRBV6-5
CASSYSPGQGYNEQFF
>TRBJ2-3|many|TRBV10-2
CASSKLVADTQYF
>TRBJ1-2|NA|TRBV12-3/TRBV12-4
CASSAGAGADGYTF
>TRBJ2-1|NA|TRBV6-2/TRBV6-3
CASSYSPRGAGVFHEQFF